What follows are 27 T cell receptor beta chains derived from one specimen sequenced in a study of PD-1 blockade in classical Hodgkin lymphoma (dated by TCRdb to 2018 to 2021). What the time point label conveys for this sample: cycle 4 day 1 (C4D1), after six to seven weeks of nivolumab. Every trial patient had relapsed after autologous stem cell transplantation, and cohorts A, B and C differed in prior brentuximab vedotin exposure. Library prep was done by the immunoSEQ multiplex PCR assay. The immuneACCESS repertoire file appears here via TCRdb, limited to in-frame rearrangements. These files lack a portion of the clones; in checked studies, under half of the deficit traces to unresolved V genes, and the cause of the others is not known. The sample table contains tens of thousands of clones; only one count was recorded for 90% of them. Together, the top ten hold 2.9% of the sample. Sequencing used peripheral blood mononuclear cells (PBMCs), obtained before the fourth cycle of nivolumab. Source of these receptors: a human donor with classical Hodgkin lymphoma.

V and J are TRBV30 and TRBJ2-3; 11 bases fit TRBD2. There are 17 residues in the CDR3. The germline V gene has CDR1 GTSNPN and CDR2 SVGIG (reference sequence). V was clipped by 4 bases and J by 2 bases; unmatched bases: 11. This chain's CDR3 is CAWTQGLAGGLTDTQYF. DNA of the CDR3: TGTGCCTGGACACAGGGTCTAGCGGGGGGACTCACAGATACGCAGTATTTT.

The CDR3 DNA reads as TGTGCCAGTAGCCCGACAGTTCCCTCGGAAAAACTGTTTTTT. It encodes CASSPTVPSEKLFF. The rearrangement joins TRBV19 to TRBJ1-4; D is possibly TRBD1 (5 bases). Looked up from germline, CDR1 is LNHDA and CDR2 is SQIVND (reference sequence). The CDR3 loop spans 14 amino acids. V lost 6 bases and J lost 8, with 16 bases in between.

DNA for the CDR3: TGTGCCAGCAAGGGGACAGGGGGCGGTGGCTACACCTTC. It specifies CASKGTGGGGYTF. V and J are TRBV28 and TRBJ1-2, with 12 bases lining up with TRBD1. This CDR3 is 13 amino acids long. The V segment lost 7 bases and the J segment 7 bases; nucleotides outside the gene matches: 4. The germline V gene encodes CDR1 MDHEN and CDR2 SYDVKM.

This rearrangement joins TRBV5-4 to TRBJ2-3, with 9 bases lining up with TRBD2. Germline CDR1 SGHNT, CDR2 YYREEE (reference sequence). The CDR3 loop spans 16 amino acids. Losses at the gene ends were 1 base for V and 4 bases for J; bases not matched to a gene: 7. Here the CDR3 DNA reads TGTGCCAGCAGCTTGAGCAGCGGGGGGTTTTCAGATACGCAGTATTTT. It translates to CASSLSSGGFSDTQYF.

This chain connects TRBV4-2 to TRBJ2-2, with a tentative D call TRBD1 (6 bases). The germline V gene encodes CDR1 LGHNA and CDR2 YNFKEQ. The CDR3 contains 17 residues. Trimming left V 7 bases short and J 3 bases short, with 21 bases between. The CDR3 DNA sequence: TGTGCCAGCACTCAAATTTGGGCAGGGGTAGACACCGGGGAGCTGTTTTTT. It encodes CASTQIWAGVDTGELFF.

The chain carries TRBV28 and TRBJ1-3; D unresolved. This CDR3 is 14 amino acids long. Deletions cut 5 bases from V and 0 bases from J, with 8 bases between. Per the germline V gene, CDR1 is MDHEN and CDR2 is SYDVKM. The DNA for the CDR3 is TGTGCCAGCAGTCCGGGGTCCTCTGGAAACACCATATATTTT. Its translation is CASSPGSSGNTIYF.

This clone was seen once. The chain employs TRBV5-8 and TRBJ2-1, with 9 bases aligning to TRBD1. CDR1 and CDR2 (germline): SGHTS, YDEGEE. J lost 3 bases, V lost 4 bases, and 5 bases had no gene match. The CDR3 totals 15 residues. This chain's CDR3 is CASSPQGASYNEQFF. The CDR3 coding sequence is TGTGCCAGCAGCCCACAGGGGGCGAGCTACAATGAGCAGTTCTTC.

The CDR3 protein is CASSADTDSNQPQHF. In DNA, the CDR3 is TGTGCCAGCTCGGCCGATACGGATAGCAATCAGCCCCAGCATTTT. The chain uses TRBV28 and TRBJ1-5; D uncertain. Per the germline V gene, CDR1 is MDHEN and CDR2 is SYDVKM. This CDR3 region has 15 residues. V dropped 8 bases and J dropped 0 bases, with 14 bases sitting between them.

The genes are TRBV6-6 and TRBJ1-2, with a possible D match to TRBD1 (6 bases). The germline V and J ends were trimmed by 2 bases and 2 bases, with 9 bases remaining between them. CDR1 MNHNY and CDR2 SVGAGI come from the germline V gene (reference sequence). The CDR3 is made up of 14 amino acids. This CDR3 is CASSYVQGNYGYTF. The CDR3 region has the DNA TGTGCCAGCAGTTACGTACAGGGAAACTATGGCTACACCTTC.

The chain couples TRBV4-3 to TRBJ2-3, with 9 bases that match TRBD2. The V gene end was trimmed by 2 bases and the J gene end by 5 bases; junction bases not matched to a gene: 14. CDR1 is LGHNA, CDR2 YSLEER, per germline. The CDR3 contains 18 residues. CDR3 nucleotide sequence: TGCGCCAGCAGCCAAACCGCCTTAGGCGGGGGGGCCGGAGATACGCAGTATTTT. Its translation is CASSQTALGGGAGDTQYF.

The chain links TRBV29-1 to TRBJ2-1; 9 bases map to TRBD1. From germline, CDR1 is SQVTM and CDR2 ANQGSEA. V was pared by 4 bases and J by 5 bases, with 6 bases of the junction left unmatched. The CDR3 runs to 14 residues. CDR3 DNA sequence: TGCAGCGTTGGAGGGACAGGGTATAACAATGAGCAGTTCTTC. Translated, it gives CSVGGTGYNNEQFF.

In its sample, this clone was seen once. The rearrangement uses TRBV7-9 and TRBJ1-2; D uncertain. Germline assignment: CDR1 SEHNR and CDR2 FQNEAQ (reference sequence). The CDR3 is made up of 9 amino acids. V shed 2 bases and J shed 10 bases, with 2 bases lying between them. The CDR3 DNA is TGTGCCAGCAGCTTAAACTACACCTTC. Its translation: CASSLNYTF.

The V and J genes are TRBV7-3 and TRBJ2-5, with 8 positions matching TRBD2. This CDR3 comprises 15 residues. Germline V gene data show CDR1 as SGHTA and CDR2 as FQGTGA. Losses at the gene ends were 1 base for V and 1 base for J; bases not matched to a gene: 2. CDR3 sequence: CASSLNGLAQETQYF. CDR3 in DNA: TGTGCCAGCAGCTTAAATGGACTAGCCCAAGAGACCCAGTACTTC.

V and J are TRBV19 and TRBJ1-5, with D possibly being TRBD1 (5 bases). The ends were cut back, 3 bases at V and 5 bases at J, with 11 bases in the middle. The CDR3 loop spans 14 amino acids. Per the germline V gene, CDR1 is LNHDA and CDR2 is SQIVND (reference sequence). CDR3 loop: CASSIPRGYQPQHF. CDR3 DNA: TGTGCCAGTAGTATCCCGAGGGGATATCAGCCCCAGCATTTT.

This sequence joins TRBV27 and TRBJ2-2; TRBD2 matches 11 bases. Germline CDR1 MNHEY, CDR2 SMNVEV (reference sequence). This CDR3 contains 18 residues. Unmatched junction bases numbered 12, after V lost 0 bases and J lost 9 bases. CDR3 bases: TGTGCCAGCAGTTTATCTGGCCTAGCGGGGGGCACAGGGAGGGAGCTGTTTTTT. Translated: CASSLSGLAGGTGRELFF.

The chain employs TRBV7-2 and TRBJ2-5, with 14 nucleotides matching TRBD2. This CDR3 contains 15 residues. The J segment lost 5 bases and the V segment lost 1 base, leaving 0 bases of the junction unmatched. Looked up from germline, CDR1 is SGHTA and CDR2 is FQGNSA. The CDR3 loop reads CASSLGLAGGETQYF. CDR3 coding DNA: TGTGCCAGCAGCTTAGGACTAGCGGGGGGGGAGACCCAGTACTTC.

The V and J genes are TRBV7-2 and TRBJ2-3; D not certain. The CDR3 contains 14 residues. V gave up 5 bases and J gave up 0 bases, with 9 bases separating them. The germline V gene encodes CDR1 SGHTA and CDR2 FQGNSA. The CDR3: CASSPYASTDTQYF. In DNA, the CDR3 is TGTGCCAGCAGCCCTTATGCTAGCACAGATACGCAGTATTTT. Variable domain in full (rest from reference TRBV7-2 and TRBJ2-3): GAGVSQSPSNKVTEKGKDVELRCDPISGHTALYWYRQSLGQGLEFLIYFQGNSAPDKSGLPSDRFSAERTGGSVSTLTIQRTQQEDSAVYLCASSPYASTDTQYFGPGTRLTVL.

The V and J genes are TRBV19 and TRBJ2-3, with a tentative D call TRBD1 (5 bases). The CDR3 is 14 amino acids. Trimming took off 3 bases at V and 2 bases at J, with 9 bases between the two ends. Germline CDR1 reads LNHDA; CDR2 reads SQIVND (reference sequence). The chain's CDR3 is CASSMETDTDTQYF. CDR3 in DNA: TGTGCCAGTAGTATGGAGACAGACACAGATACGCAGTATTTT.

The chain combines TRBV11-2 with TRBJ1-5, with D perhaps TRBD1 (6 bases). This CDR3 is 14 amino acids long. V lost 4 bases, J lost 6 bases, and 13 bases lay in between. Per the germline V gene, CDR1 is SGHAT and CDR2 is FQNNGV. The CDR3 region has the DNA TGTGCCAGCAGCTCTAGCGGGGGCGGTCAGCCCCAGCATTTT. It is translated as CASSSSGGGQPQHF.

The CDR3 DNA sequence: TGCGCCAGCAGCGTTACGGACGGGAACACTGAAGCTTTCTTT. Residues: CASSVTDGNTEAFF. This chain links TRBV5-1 with TRBJ1-1; D is ambiguous. CDR1 SGHRS and CDR2 YFSETQ come from the germline V gene. The CDR3 runs 14 residues. Between the trimmed V and J ends, which lost 4 bases and 1 base, there was a span of 11 bases.

The J gene is TRBJ1-1, the V gene TRBV7-9; tentative D call: TRBD1 (6 bases). V was shortened by 5 bases and J by 7 bases, with 17 bases between the two germline ends. Looked up from germline, CDR1 is SEHNR and CDR2 is FQNEAQ (reference sequence). There are 14 residues in the CDR3. The CDR3 loop reads CASSTISGTNEAFF. CDR3 nucleotides: TGTGCCAGCAGCACCATATCCGGGACAAATGAAGCTTTCTTT.

J is TRBJ1-1 and V is TRBV7-9; TRBD1 is a possible D gene (5 bases). V lost 5 bases to trimming and J lost 5 bases, with 15 bases between them. The germline gives CDR1 SEHNR, CDR2 FQNEAQ (reference sequence). This CDR3 spans 14 amino acids. Here the CDR3 DNA reads TGTGCCAGCAGCCTTCAAGGGGTCGGAACTGAAGCTTTCTTT. This translates into CASSLQGVGTEAFF.

Only one count was recorded for this clone. This rearrangement joins TRBV7-6 to TRBJ2-3; 9 positions match TRBD2. V shed 0 bases, J shed 1 base, and the junction held 5 bases outside the gene matches. CDR1 and CDR2 (germline): SGHVS, FNYEAQ. The CDR3 is 17 amino acids. The chain's CDR3 is CASSLAPASGGTDTQYF. CDR3 coding DNA: TGTGCCAGCAGCTTAGCGCCGGCTAGCGGGGGCACAGATACGCAGTATTTT.

J is TRBJ2-3 and V is TRBV5-1; D ambiguous. CDR1 is SGHRS and CDR2 is YFSETQ in the germline V gene. Trimming removed 0 bases at V and 1 base at J, with 12 bases between. This CDR3 contains 16 residues. In DNA, the CDR3 is TGCGCCAGCAGCTTGGTTGGGCAGTCAGGCACAGATACGCAGTATTTT. As protein: CASSLVGQSGTDTQYF.

This clone was counted only a few times. Other nucleotide sequences from this sample produce the same CDR3. The chain carries TRBV20-1 and TRBJ1-1, with a possible D match to TRBD1 (5 bases). The CDR3 has 10 residues. Germline V gene data show CDR1 as DFQATT and CDR2 as SNEGSKA (reference sequence). Deletions cut 1 base from V and 8 bases from J, with 5 bases between. DNA of the CDR3: TGCAGTGCTAGAGGGACAGAAGCTTTCTTT. Its translation is CSARGTEAFF.

As DNA, the CDR3 is TGTGCCTGGACCGCCCCTACGTCGAGCGGGGCCACAGATACGCAGTATTTT. It encodes CAWTAPTSSGATDTQYF. The chain uses TRBV30 and TRBJ2-3; TRBD2 matches at 7 bases. The CDR3 is 17 amino acids. With V trimmed by 4 bases and J by 2 bases, 15 bases remained unmatched. Germline V gene lookup returns CDR1 GTSNPN and CDR2 SVGIG (reference sequence).

The sample holds a few counts of this clone. The J gene is TRBJ1-5, the V gene TRBV6-4; D is unclear. The CDR3 has 15 residues. The germline V gene has CDR1 MRHNA and CDR2 SNTAGT. V was cut by 0 bases and J by 3 bases, with 9 bases left in between. CDR3 nucleotides: TGTGCCAGCAGTGACTCTTCCAGCCCCAATCAGCCCCAGCATTTT. Protein sequence: CASSDSSSPNQPQHF.